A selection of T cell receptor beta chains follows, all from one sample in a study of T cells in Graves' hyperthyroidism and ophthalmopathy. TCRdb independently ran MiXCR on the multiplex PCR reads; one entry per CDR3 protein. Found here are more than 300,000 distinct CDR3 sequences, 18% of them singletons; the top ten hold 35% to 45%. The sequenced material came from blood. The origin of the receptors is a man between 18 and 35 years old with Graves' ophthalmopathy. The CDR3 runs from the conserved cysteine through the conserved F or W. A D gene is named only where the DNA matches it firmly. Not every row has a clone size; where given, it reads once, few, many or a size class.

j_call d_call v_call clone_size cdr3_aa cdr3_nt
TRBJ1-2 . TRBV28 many CASSPGPSEAYGYTF TGTGCCAGCAGCCCTGGACCCTCCGAGGCCTATGGCTACACCTTC
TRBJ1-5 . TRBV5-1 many CASSLAGMSNQPQHF TGCGCCAGCAGCTTGGCAGGGATGAGCAATCAGCCCCAGCATTTT
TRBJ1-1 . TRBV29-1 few CSVQGGSLRVSTEAFF TGCAGCGTCCAGGGCGGATCCCTCAGAGTTAGCACTGAAGCTTTCTTT
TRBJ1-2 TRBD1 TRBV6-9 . CASSYDRETFYGYTF TGTGCCAGCAGTTACGACAGGGAAACCTTCTATGGCTACACCTTC
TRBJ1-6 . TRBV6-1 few CASSEAGRVVNSPLHF TGTGCCAGCAGTGAAGCCGGCAGGGTTGTGAATTCACCCCTCCACTTT
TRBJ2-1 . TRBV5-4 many CASSLRGAVWAGEQFF TGTGCCAGCAGCTTGAGGGGCGCGGTTTGGGCGGGTGAGCAGTTCTTC
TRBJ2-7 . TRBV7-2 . CASSSTPDRSPGEQYF TGTGCCAGCAGCAGCACCCCAGACAGGAGCCCCGGGGAGCAGTACTTC
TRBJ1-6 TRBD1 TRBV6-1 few CASSNRGYNSPLHF TGTGCCAGCAGTAACAGGGGCTATAATTCACCCCTCCACTTT
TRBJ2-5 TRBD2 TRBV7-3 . CASSETGTSGGARGQETQYF TGTGCCAGCAGCGAAACCGGGACTAGCGGGGGCGCAAGGGGCCAAGAGACCCAGTACTTC
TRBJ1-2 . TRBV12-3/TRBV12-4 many CASSFSQGGGYTF TGTGCCAGCAGTTTTTCCCAAGGCGGTGGCTACACCTTC
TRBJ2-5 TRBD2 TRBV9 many CASSVEDREGETQYF TGTGCCAGCAGCGTAGAAGATAGGGAGGGGGAGACCCAGTACTTC
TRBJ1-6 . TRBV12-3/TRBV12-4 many CASSLPYSPLHF TGTGCCAGCAGTTTACCCTATTCACCCCTCCACTTT
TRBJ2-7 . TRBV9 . CASSRRSGANSYEQYF TGTGCCAGCAGCCGGAGATCGGGGGCGAACTCCTACGAGCAGTACTTC
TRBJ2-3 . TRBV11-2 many CASSLVLGQGPDTQYF TGTGCCAGCAGCTTAGTCCTTGGGCAGGGTCCAGATACGCAGTATTTT
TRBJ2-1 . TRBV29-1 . CSVEETEYNEQFF TGCAGCGTTGAGGAGACTGAGTACAATGAGCAGTTCTTC
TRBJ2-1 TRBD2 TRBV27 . CASVNSGGRGEQFF TGTGCCAGCGTAAACAGCGGGGGGCGGGGTGAGCAGTTCTTC
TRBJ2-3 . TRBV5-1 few CASNSGAGPGADTQYF TGCGCCAGCAACTCCGGGGCGGGTCCTGGCGCAGATACGCAGTATTTT
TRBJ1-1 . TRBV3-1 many CASSPDPTDSEAFF TGTGCCAGCAGCCCAGACCCCACGGACAGCGAAGCTTTCTTT
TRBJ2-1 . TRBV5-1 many CASSLFGGGDEQFF TGCGCCAGCAGCTTGTTCGGGGGTGGGGATGAGCAGTTCTTC
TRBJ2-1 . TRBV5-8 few CASWGSHNEQFF TGTGCCAGCTGGGGTTCCCACAATGAGCAGTTCTTC
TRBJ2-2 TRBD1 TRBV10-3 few CAISDQGQGTGELFF TGTGCCATCAGTGATCAGGGACAGGGAACCGGGGAGCTGTTTTTT
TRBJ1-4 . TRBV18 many CASSPPGGNEKLFF TGTGCCAGCAGCCCCCCAGGAGGGAATGAAAAACTGTTTTTT
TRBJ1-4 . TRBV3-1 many CASTAWVGGNEKLFF TGTGCCAGCACCGCTTGGGTGGGGGGAAATGAAAAACTGTTTTTT
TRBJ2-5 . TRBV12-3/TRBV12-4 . CASRVGSYQETQYF TGTGCCAGCAGGGTAGGGTCGTACCAAGAGACCCAGTACTTC
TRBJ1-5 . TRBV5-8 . CASEGRGGNQPQHF TGTGCCAGCGAAGGCAGGGGAGGCAATCAGCCCCAGCATTTT
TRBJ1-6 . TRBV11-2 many CASSYTDNSPLHF TGTGCCAGCAGCTACACAGATAATTCACCCCTCCACTTT
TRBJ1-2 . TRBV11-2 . CTSTRLGGYTF TGTACCAGCACTCGGTTGGGTGGCTACACCTTC
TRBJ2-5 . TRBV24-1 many CATQGSTETQYF TGTGCCACTCAGGGGTCAACGGAGACCCAGTACTTC
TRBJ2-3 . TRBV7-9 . CASSGHITDTQYF TGTGCCAGTTCGGGGCACATTACAGATACGCAGTATTTT
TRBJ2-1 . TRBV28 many CASSFGGEPYNEQFF TGTGCCAGCAGTTTTGGCGGGGAGCCTTACAATGAGCAGTTCTTC
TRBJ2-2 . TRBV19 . CASSIPDGELFF TGTGCCAGTAGTATACCGGATGGGGAGCTGTTTTTT
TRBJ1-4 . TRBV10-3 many CATRKILATNEKLFF TGTGCCACTCGTAAAATTCTGGCAACTAATGAAAAACTGTTTTTT
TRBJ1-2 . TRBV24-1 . CATSDPTRAYGYTF TGTGCCACCAGTGACCCTACTCGAGCTTATGGCTACACCTTC
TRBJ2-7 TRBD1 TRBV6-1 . CASSASRRDRRTYEQYF TGTGCCAGCAGTGCCTCAAGGCGGGACAGGAGAACCTACGAGCAGTACTTC
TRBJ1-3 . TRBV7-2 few CASSLRGSGNTIYF TGTGCCAGCAGCTTAAGGGGGTCTGGAAACACCATATATTTT
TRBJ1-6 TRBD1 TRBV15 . CATSRDLVPGGSPLHF TGTGCCACCAGCAGAGATTTAGTCCCAGGGGGATCACCCCTCCACTTT
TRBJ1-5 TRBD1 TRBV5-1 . CASRPGTGDQPQHF TGCGCCAGCAGACCCGGGACAGGCGATCAGCCCCAGCATTTT
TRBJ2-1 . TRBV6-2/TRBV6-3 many CASTQRAASYNEQFF TGTGCCAGCACCCAGCGGGCAGCAAGTTACAATGAGCAGTTCTTC
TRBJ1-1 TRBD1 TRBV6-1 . CASETGGSVGTEAFF TGTGCCAGCGAAACAGGGGGCTCAGTCGGCACTGAAGCTTTCTTT
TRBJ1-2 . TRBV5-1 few CASSNSNYGYTF TGCGCCAGCAGCAACAGTAACTATGGCTACACCTTC
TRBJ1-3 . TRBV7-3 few CASSPSSGNTIYF TGTGCCAGCAGTCCGAGTTCTGGAAACACCATATATTTT
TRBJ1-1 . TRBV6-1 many CASSDGGAYGAFEAFF TGTGCCAGCAGTGATGGGGGGGCGTATGGAGCGTTTGAAGCTTTCTTT
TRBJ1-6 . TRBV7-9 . CASSFVAGDNSPLHF TGTGCCAGCAGCTTCGTGGCAGGCGATAATTCACCCCTCCACTTT
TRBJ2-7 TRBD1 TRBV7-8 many CASSTDRGHEQYF TGTGCCAGCAGCACGGACAGGGGCCACGAGCAGTACTTC
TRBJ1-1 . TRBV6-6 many CASSYSMGGSKAEAFF TGTGCCAGCAGTTACTCGATGGGGGGGTCGAAGGCTGAAGCTTTCTTT
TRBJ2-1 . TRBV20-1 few CSAREVAGPYNEQFF TGCAGTGCTAGAGAGGTGGCGGGACCCTACAATGAGCAGTTCTTC
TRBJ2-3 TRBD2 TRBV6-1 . CASSESGVQDTQYF TGTGCCAGCAGTGAGAGCGGGGTCCAAGATACGCAGTATTTT
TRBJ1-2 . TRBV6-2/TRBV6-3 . CASSYSTEDGYTF TGTGCCAGCAGTTACTCGACGGAGGATGGCTACACCTTC
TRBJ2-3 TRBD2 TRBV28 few CASRRGLAGPPTDTQYF TGTGCCAGCAGGAGGGGACTAGCGGGGCCCCCCACAGATACGCAGTATTTT
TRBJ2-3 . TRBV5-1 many CASSRGSGTDTQYF TGCGCCAGCAGCAGGGGGAGCGGCACAGATACGCAGTATTTT